What follows are 10 T cell receptor beta chains derived from one specimen sequenced in a study of cytomegalovirus exposure and HLA in healthy donors. It was with 60 Vbeta and 13 Jbeta primers that the PCR ran. Repertoires were generated with immunoSEQ multiplex PCR, while TCRdb's copy carries only in-frame clones and drops some. Its listing shows tens of thousands of clones. Sequencing was carried out using PBMCs. The source is a man aged 30 to 45 in good health and CMV-seronegative.

The V gene is TRBV11-2, the J gene TRBJ1-2, with TRBD1 as a possible D gene (6 bases). This CDR3 has 15 amino acids. CDR1 and CDR2 from the germline V gene are SGHAT and FQNNGV. The V and J ends lost 1 base and 7 bases respectively, with 16 bases between them. CDR3 region: CASSLVAGASGGYTF. The CDR3 DNA is TGTGCCAGCAGCTTAGTCGCGGGGGCGTCGGGTGGCTACACCTTC. The full variable domain, its missing parts supplied by reference TRBV11-2 and TRBJ1-2, is EAGVAQSPRYKIIEKRQSVAFWCNPISGHATLYWYQQILGQGPKLLIQFQNNGVVDDSQLPKDRFSAERLKGVDSTLKIQPAKLEDSAVYLCASSLVAGASGGYTFGSGTRLTVV.

Concerning this clone itself: At one boundary the junction diverges from the germline segment, which might be a read error. The J gene is TRBJ2-3, the V gene TRBV19; D perhaps matches TRBD2 (5 bases). This CDR3 contains 11 residues. Germline CDR1 LNHDA, CDR2 SQIVND (reference sequence). This CDR3 is CATASTDKQYF. CDR3 DNA sequence: TGTGCCACTGCTAGCACAGATAAGCAGTATTTT.

The chain couples TRBV27 to TRBJ2-1, with 8 bases fitting TRBD2. J was trimmed by 10 bases and V by 9 bases; bases with no gene match: 14. Germline V lookup: CDR1 MNHEY, CDR2 SMNVEV (reference sequence). CDR3 size: 14 residues. The CDR3 is CASNSGSFWGEQFF. CDR3 DNA sequence: TGTGCCAGTAACAGCGGGAGCTTTTGGGGCGAGCAGTTCTTC.

The V gene is TRBV25-1, the J gene TRBJ1-5; no reliable D call. The germline gives CDR1 MGHDK, CDR2 SYGVNS. The CDR3 length is 14 residues. Trimming took off 3 bases at V and 1 base at J, with 7 bases between the two ends. This chain's CDR3 is CASSDPGSNQPQHF. Here the CDR3 DNA reads TGTGCCAGCAGTGACCCAGGAAGCAATCAGCCCCAGCATTTT.

Of note for this clone: The germline gene is not matched at one end of the junction; a read error may be the cause. This sequence joins TRBV6-1 and TRBJ1-2; 8 nucleotides match TRBD1. Germline V CDR1 and CDR2: MNHNS, SASEGT. The CDR3 runs to 12 residues. This CDR3 is CASSEVGTGWSF. CDR3 nucleotides: TGTGCCAGCAGTGAAGTGGGGACAGGTTGGAGCTTC.

The chain has TRBV2 and TRBJ2-3; 9 positions match TRBD2. The CDR3 covers 16 residues. Germline assignment: CDR1 SNHLY and CDR2 FYNNEI. Trimming took 5 bases from V and 6 from J; bases not matched to a gene: 12. The CDR3 is CASSPSGTSPPDTQYF. The CDR3 DNA reads as TGTGCCAGCAGTCCCTCCGGGACTAGCCCTCCGGATACGCAGTATTTT.

The chain employs TRBV7-8 and TRBJ2-5; D perhaps matches TRBD2 (5 bases). The CDR3 has 12 residues. CDR1 and CDR2 (germline): SGHVS, FQNEAQ. V was trimmed by 3 bases and J by 3 bases, leaving 5 bases between them. The CDR3 protein is CASSLGEETQYF. CDR3 in DNA: TGTGCCAGCAGCTTGGGAGAAGAGACCCAGTACTTC. The full variable domain, its missing parts supplied by reference TRBV7-8 and TRBJ2-5, is GAGVSQSPRYKVAKRGQDVALRCDPISGHVSLFWYQQALGQGPEFLTYFQNEAQLDKSGLPSDRFFAERPEGSVSTLKIQRTQQEDSAVYLCASSLGEETQYFGPGTRLLVL.

V is TRBV7-8 and J is TRBJ2-1; maybe TRBD2 (7 bases). The CDR3 sequence is 15 residues long. Per germline, CDR1 SGHVS and CDR2 FQNEAQ. Trimming shortened V by 7 bases and J by 9 bases, and 22 bases separated the two germline ends. The CDR3 region is CASTGYLGGAFEQFF. In nucleotides, the CDR3 is TGTGCCAGCACCGGTTATTTGGGGGGGGCTTTTGAGCAGTTCTTC.

V and J are TRBV7-9 and TRBJ2-7; a weak D match, TRBD2 (5 bases). Trimming removed 1 base at V and 3 bases at J, with 10 bases between. This CDR3 has 14 amino acids. Germline V CDR1 and CDR2: SEHNR, FQNEAQ (reference sequence). As DNA, the CDR3 is TGTGCCAGCAGCTTAGAGCCGGGGAACTACGAGCAGTACTTC. It translates to CASSLEPGNYEQYF.

Remarks on this clone: At one of its ends the junction is not consistent with the germline gene, which may arise from a read error. This chain links TRBV10-3 with TRBJ1-2; D might be TRBD1 (6 bases). CDR3 size: 16 residues. Germline values: CDR1 ENHRY, CDR2 SYGVKD. CDR3 sequence reads: CASSYSPDRLSGGYTF. The CDR3, as DNA: TGTGCCAGCAGTTACAGCCCGGACAGATTATCTGGAGGCTACACCTTC.